This TCR beta chain derives from a study of cytomegalovirus exposure and HLA in healthy donors. Study results and limitations: There were a few CMV-associated chains whose specificity for CMV antigens was confirmed in vitro.

Vbeta (60) and Jbeta (13) primers were used in the PCR. Repertoires were generated with immunoSEQ multiplex PCR, while TCRdb's copy carries only in-frame clones and drops some. The sample lists about 190,000 clones; 79% were seen once. This clone was detected a few times. Its antigen is not known. These donors, healthy bone marrow donors, were studied. Unrecorded immune exposure was likely among donors, who were nominally healthy when sampled. Germline lookup yields CDR1 SGHDN and CDR2 FVKESK. This CDR3 spans 13 amino acids. With 7 bases removed from V and 8 bases from J, the gap between germline ends came to 14 bases.

The chain carries TRBV14 and TRBJ1-4, with no clear D. The source material was PBMCs. This TCR was sampled from a woman under 30 in good health and CMV-seronegative. DNA for the CDR3: TGTGCCAGCACAGGTGAACTAGGAGAAAAACTGTTTTTT. Amino acid sequence: CASTGELGEKLFF. Variable domain in full (rest from reference TRBV14 and TRBJ1-4): EAGVTQFPSHSVIEKGQTVTLRCDPISGHDNLYWYRRVMGKEIKFLLHFVKESKQDESGMPNNRFLAERTGGTYSTLKVQPAELEDSGVYFCASTGELGEKLFFGSGTQLSVL.